These T cell receptor beta chains were read from a single sample in a study of blood T cells in healthy people across ages. TCRdb reprocessed the 5' RACE reads with MiXCR, giving one entry per CDR3 protein. The data contain roughly 860,000 distinct CDR3 sequences, around 68% of them singletons. The sample consisted of blood. The receptors originated from a man aged 25-45 years in good health. The CDR3 runs from the conserved cysteine through the conserved F or W. A D gene is named only where the DNA matches it firmly. Clone size is shown for a subset of rows, as once, few, many or a class of expanded clone.

V,J,size,D,DNA,CDR3
TRBV10-3,TRBJ1-1,.,.,TGTGCCATCAGTGAGGAAGGTGGCACTGAAGCTTTCTTT,CAISEEGGTEAFF
TRBV12-3/TRBV12-4,TRBJ2-1,few,.,TGTGCCAGCAGTCTTACAGCGGGTGAGCAGTTCTTC,CASSLTAGEQFF
TRBV4-3,TRBJ1-4,.,TRBD1,TGCGCCAGCAGCCCCGGGACAGGGTGGAAACTGTTTTTT,CASSPGTGWKLFF
TRBV12-3/TRBV12-4,TRBJ1-4,.,.,TGTGCCAGCAGCCTCTCCCCGGGTGAAAAACTGTTTTTT,CASSLSPGEKLFF
TRBV7-2,TRBJ2-3,few,.,TGTGCCAGCAGCCCCGATCCAGCGGGCCCTCGCACAGATACGCAGTATTTT,CASSPDPAGPRTDTQYF
TRBV12-3/TRBV12-4,TRBJ1-3,once,TRBD1,TGTGCCAGCAGTCGAGGACAGGCGATCTCTGGAAACACCATATATTTT,CASSRGQAISGNTIYF
TRBV7-9,TRBJ2-3,.,TRBD2,TGTGCCAGCCGCTCGAGTGGACTAGCCTCAGATACGCAGTATTTT,CASRSSGLASDTQYF
TRBV29-1,TRBJ2-1,.,.,TGCAGCGTCGCCGACGGAAGCTCCTACAATGAGCAGTTCTTC,CSVADGSSYNEQFF
TRBV28,TRBJ2-7,.,.,TGTGCCAGCAGTTTATCCCCCCCCGAGCAGTACTTC,CASSLSPPEQYF
TRBV11-3,TRBJ2-1,.,.,TGTGCCAGCAGCTTAAGTGCGACTAGCAATGAGCAGTTCTTC,CASSLSATSNEQFF
TRBV10-3,TRBJ2-3,.,TRBD2,TGTGCCATCAGGACTAGCGGGGGGGACACAGATACGCAGTATTTT,CAIRTSGGDTDTQYF
TRBV25-1,TRBJ2-7,.,TRBD1,TGTGCCAGCCGCCCACACGACAGGGTTTACGAGCAGTACTTC,CASRPHDRVYEQYF
TRBV20-1,TRBJ2-3,few,TRBD2,TGCAGTGCCCCTAGCGGGGCGGTGGATACGCAGTATTTT,CSAPSGAVDTQYF
TRBV25-1,TRBJ2-5,many,TRBD1,TGTGCCAGCAGTGATTCTTTAAGGGACAGCTGGACCCAGTACTTC,CASSDSLRDSWTQYF
TRBV6-2/TRBV6-3,TRBJ2-7,.,TRBD1,TGTGCCAGCAGCGAAATCGGGGACAGTTACTACGAGCAGTACTTC,CASSEIGDSYYEQYF
TRBV7-3,TRBJ1-1,.,.,TGTGCCAGCAGCTTAGGCAGGGGAGGGGACACTGAAGCTTTCTTT,CASSLGRGGDTEAFF
TRBV12-3/TRBV12-4,TRBJ2-7,few,TRBD2,TGTGCCAGCGGATTAGCGGGGCCGAGCTCCTACGAGCAGTACTTC,CASGLAGPSSYEQYF
TRBV14,TRBJ2-4,.,TRBD2,TGTGCCAGCAGCCAACTCGACGGGACTAGCGGGGGCAGAGACATTCAGTACTTC,CASSQLDGTSGGRDIQYF
TRBV7-6,TRBJ2-3,.,.,TGTGCCAGCAGGGTAGGCAGCAGCACAGATACGCAGTATTTT,CASRVGSSTDTQYF
TRBV6-2/TRBV6-3,TRBJ2-1,.,TRBD2,TGTGCCAGCGCGCTAGCGGGGTTAGGTGAGCAGTTCTTC,CASALAGLGEQFF
TRBV20-1,TRBJ2-5,.,TRBD1,TGCAGTGCAAGTCGGGACAGGGGGTCCCAGACCCAGTACTTC,CSASRDRGSQTQYF
TRBV9,TRBJ2-3,.,.,TGTGCCAGCAGCGGGAGAGGAGGCCGGGAAAGCTCGGATACGCAGTATTTT,CASSGRGGRESSDTQYF
TRBV7-9,TRBJ2-1,.,TRBD1,TGTGCCAGCAGCTTAGCAGGGGACAGAACCTACAATGAGCAGTTCTTC,CASSLAGDRTYNEQFF
TRBV6-5,TRBJ1-2,.,.,TGTGCCAGCAGTTACTCGGGCAGTACAGTCTATGGCTACACCTTC,CASSYSGSTVYGYTF
TRBV10-3,TRBJ2-3,.,TRBD2,TGTGCCATCAGTGACGGAGCGGGGGCAGGAGATACGCAGTATTTT,CAISDGAGAGDTQYF
TRBV4-1,TRBJ2-3,once,.,TGCGCCAGCAGCCAAGAAAACCACGTAGGATCCACAGATACGCAGTATTTT,CASSQENHVGSTDTQYF
TRBV7-9,TRBJ2-5,.,.,TGTGCCAGCAGCTTCGGACAGGGAGGGGGAGAAGAGACCCAGTACTTC,CASSFGQGGGEETQYF
TRBV9,TRBJ2-7,few,.,TGTGCCAGCAGCGGGGGTCCGGGATCAACCTACGAGCAGTACTTC,CASSGGPGSTYEQYF
TRBV5-4,TRBJ2-1,many,TRBD2,TGTGCCAGCAGCGCTGCGGGGGGCTTCTACAATGAGCAGTTCTTC,CASSAAGGFYNEQFF
TRBV4-1,TRBJ2-1,.,TRBD2,TGCGCCAGCAGCCAAGTTCTTGGCGGGGGGGCGGTCAATGAGCAGTTCTTC,CASSQVLGGGAVNEQFF
TRBV7-2,TRBJ2-7,.,TRBD2,TGTGCCAGCGGGACTAGCGGGGGTCCCTACGAGCAGTACTTC,CASGTSGGPYEQYF
TRBV20-1,TRBJ1-2,.,TRBD1,TGCAGTGCTGATCAGGGGGGAAGCTATGGCTACACCTTC,CSADQGGSYGYTF
TRBV7-2,TRBJ1-2,many,TRBD1,TGTGCCAGCAGCGGGACAGCCGTCTATGGCTACACCTTC,CASSGTAVYGYTF
TRBV20-1,TRBJ1-5,.,TRBD1,TGCAGTGCTAGAGTGGGGAGACAGGGAGGGCAGCCCCAGCATTTT,CSARVGRQGGQPQHF
TRBV6-6,TRBJ2-6,.,TRBD1,TGTGCCAGCAGGGGGACTCAGGGGGCATCAGGGGCCAACGTCCTGACTTTC,CASRGTQGASGANVLTF
TRBV12-3/TRBV12-4,TRBJ2-1,.,TRBD2,TGTGCCAGCAGCCGTACTAGCGGGGGCGAATACAATGAGCAGTTCTTC,CASSRTSGGEYNEQFF